This T cell receptor (beta chain) stems from a study of T cell changes during pregnancy in multiple sclerosis. The repertoire was sequenced with immunoSEQ multiplex PCR; TCRdb's copy has only in-frame clones and lacks some. The repertoire holds around 75,000 clones, more than 85% seen once, with 0.29% in the top ten. The germline V gene has CDR1 LNHDA and CDR2 SQIVND (reference sequence). The CDR3 sequence is 14 residues long. V trimming: 3 bases; J trimming: 5 bases; junction bases outside the gene matches: 1. The chain has TRBV19 and TRBJ2-1, with TRBD1 identical over 10 bases. The sequence derives from a female donor in good health, enrolled as a control in a pregnancy study. Sequencing used CD4+ T cells from peripheral blood mononuclear cells, obtained in the third trimester of pregnancy. CDR3 sequence reads: CASSIGTGDNEQFF. CDR3 coding DNA: TGTGCCAGTAGTATCGGGACAGGGGACAATGAGCAGTTCTTC. The entire variable domain, with the rest obtained from reference TRBV19 and TRBJ2-1, is as follows: DGGITQSPKYLFRKEGQNVTLSCEQNLNHDAMYWYRQDPGQGLRLIYYSQIVNDFQKGDIAEGYSVSREKKESFPLTVTSAQKNPTAFYLCASSIGTGDNEQFFGPGTRLTVL.